This T cell receptor (beta chain) appears in the sequencing data of a study of blood T cell repertoires in COVID-19. Produced via immunoSEQ multiplex PCR; TCRdb's table is partial and in-frame only. The table shows around 200,000 clones, with about 83% occurring only once. This clonotype was sampled from a woman aged 30 to 39 with COVID-19, enrolled during active disease. The source material was peripheral blood.

The chain's CDR3 is CASSWGLAGMGKNNEQFF. In DNA form, the CDR3 reads TGCGCCAGCAGCTGGGGACTAGCGGGAATGGGCAAAAACAATGAGCAGTTCTTC. This chain uses TRBV5-1 with TRBJ2-1; 13 positions agree with TRBD2. CDR1 and CDR2 from the germline V gene are SGHRS and YFSETQ. V lost 3 bases, J lost 5 bases, and 11 bases stayed unmatched. The CDR3 sequence is 18 residues long.